This T cell receptor beta chain was obtained from a study of shared clonotypes between healthy human individuals. A note on this clone: Its target is unknown.

The study's findings and limits: Naive CD4 clonotype sharing across a handful of donors was 4.5% to 6%. Compared with clonotypes that all four donors shared, non-shared clonotypes had lower generation probabilities.

Germline V gives CDR1 MNHNS, CDR2 SASEGT. The CDR3 length is 18 residues. With 1 base clipped from V and 4 bases from J, the junction kept 12 bases outside the gene matches. CD8 memory was a combination of CD45RO+ cells and CCR7-negative CD45RA+ TemRA cells. Generated by immunoSEQ multiplex PCR, the TCRdb table keeps only in-frame clones and is missing some. The repertoire includes 400,000 or so clones, 96% of them detected once, and about 0.32% sits in the top ten. Sequencing was done on a sample of memory CD8+ T cells sorted from blood. Regarding subset: CD45RO+ cells pooled with CCR7-negative TemRA cells. The clonotype originates from a man aged 25 to 45 in good health. This sequence joins TRBV6-1 and TRBJ2-1, with TRBD2 identical over 8 bases. In DNA, the CDR3 is TGTGCCAGCAGTGAAGAAACGTTGAGCGGGGGTACTTACAATGAGCAGTTCTTC. It codes for CASSEETLSGGTYNEQFF.